Listed here are 26 T cell receptor beta chains from one sample, sequenced in a study of shared clonotypes between healthy human individuals. CD45RO negativity and positive selection for CCR7 defined naive CD8 cells, a population that excluded terminally differentiated effector memory CD45RA+ cells. Profiled with immunoSEQ multiplex PCR; TCRdb holds only in-frame clones, not every one. The sample consists of around 640,000 clones, 96% of them appearing once. Material for sequencing was naive CD8+ T cells sorted from blood. These receptors were obtained from a woman in her 30s in good health.

This clone was seen just once. J is TRBJ2-3 and V is TRBV1; the table assigns TRBD2, which was not confirmed against the DNA. TRBV1 is shown as a pseudogene. The CDR3 has 13 residues. The CDR3 reads CTRGTSGIYTQYF. The CDR3 DNA reads TGCACCAGGGGGACTAGCGGGATATATACGCAGTATTTT.

The chain links TRBV10-2 to TRBJ2-3, with 7 bases matching TRBD2. Germline CDR1 is WSHSY and CDR2 is SAAADI. The CDR3 runs to 13 residues. Trimming cost V 8 bases and J 4 bases; bases outside gene matches: 6. This CDR3 is CASGGGHPDTQYF. CDR3 coding DNA: TGCGCCAGCGGGGGGGGTCACCCAGATACGCAGTATTTT.

This sequence joins TRBV7-9 and TRBJ2-5; 9 nucleotides align to TRBD1. The CDR3 runs 15 residues. Losses at the gene ends were 5 bases for V and 5 bases for J; bases not matched to a gene: 9. Per the germline V gene, CDR1 is SEHNR and CDR2 is FQNEAQ (reference sequence). The CDR3 is CASSENRGLRETQYF. The CDR3 DNA reads TGTGCCAGCAGCGAGAACAGGGGGCTTCGGGAGACCCAGTACTTC.

The rearrangement links TRBV4-1 to TRBJ2-7; TRBD1 aligns across 8 bases. This CDR3 has 15 amino acids. Germline CDR1 is MGHRA and CDR2 is YSYEKL. V dropped 4 bases and J dropped 6; count of bases not matched to a gene: 11. CDR3 loop: CASSPVPGQVSEQYF. For the CDR3, the DNA is TGCGCCAGCAGCCCAGTACCGGGACAGGTTAGCGAGCAGTACTTC.

The rearrangement joins TRBV5-6 to TRBJ2-1; D uncertain. Germline loops: CDR1 SGHDT, CDR2 YYEEEE. The CDR3 sequence is 15 residues long. V was clipped by 1 base and J by 2 bases, with 10 bases between them. DNA for the CDR3: TGTGCCAGCAGCTTGATTCAAGCACCCTACAATGAGCAGTTCTTC. Translating it yields CASSLIQAPYNEQFF.

This chain links TRBV7-9 with TRBJ1-4; D unresolved. V lost 5 bases and J 11 bases, leaving 21 bases between the germline ends. The CDR3 is made up of 15 amino acids. The germline CDR1 and CDR2 sequences are SEHNR and FQNEAQ (reference sequence). CDR3 in amino acids: CASSRRTDKERKLFF. CDR3 bases: TGTGCCAGCAGCCGACGAACAGATAAAGAACGGAAACTGTTTTTT.

This clone was observed once. The identical CDR3 is also encoded by other nucleotide sequences in the sample. The chain recombines TRBV4-1 with TRBJ2-2; D remains ambiguous. The CDR3 is 13 amino acids. Germline V CDR1 and CDR2: MGHRA, YSYEKL. Trimming stripped 1 base from V and 5 bases from J, with 5 bases between. The CDR3: CASSQVRTGELFF. CDR3 nucleotide sequence: TGCGCCAGCAGCCAAGTCCGAACCGGGGAGCTGTTTTTT.

This chain uses TRBV23-1 with TRBJ1-2; 8 nucleotides align to TRBD1. TRBV23-1 is an ORF; its function is uncertain. The CDR3 is made up of 13 amino acids. With V trimmed by 6 bases and J by 8 bases, 8 bases remained unmatched. CDR3 protein: CASRLTGVAGYTF. The CDR3 DNA reads TGCGCCAGCAGACTGACAGGGGTTGCGGGCTACACCTTC.

V usage is TRBV19 and J usage is TRBJ2-7, with D unresolved. The CDR3 is made up of 15 amino acids. CDR1 is LNHDA, CDR2 SQIVND, per germline (reference sequence). V was shortened by 3 bases and J by 0 bases, with 12 bases between the two germline ends. As DNA, the CDR3 is TGTGCCAGTAGTATCACCCCCAGTCTCTCCTACGAGCAGTACTTC. The encoded protein is CASSITPSLSYEQYF.

CDR3 in amino acids: CASSPRGGINTEAFF. The CDR3 DNA reads TGTGCCAGCTCACCTAGAGGGGGCATTAACACTGAAGCTTTCTTT. The chain couples TRBV18 to TRBJ1-1; 7 positions agree with TRBD1. CDR1 is KGHSH and CDR2 is LQKENI in the germline V gene. The CDR3 has 15 amino acids. V gave up 3 bases and J gave up 2 bases; unmatched junction bases: 6.

This clone was counted between two and nine times. J is TRBJ1-1 and V is TRBV20-1; no reliable D call. CDR1 and CDR2 from the germline V gene are DFQATT and SNEGSKA (reference sequence). V shed 7 bases and J shed 0 bases, with 3 bases lying between them. The CDR3 sequence is 10 residues long. CDR3 nucleotides: TGCAGTGGGGTGAACACTGAAGCTTTCTTT. As protein: CSGVNTEAFF.

V usage is TRBV2 and J usage is TRBJ1-5, with TRBD1 identical over 9 bases. The germline gives CDR1 SNHLY, CDR2 FYNNEI. The CDR3 contains 14 residues. Germline trimming cut 5 bases from V and 5 bases from J; bases unmatched to any gene: 4. This chain's CDR3 is CASSSGQGHQPQHF. The DNA for the CDR3 is TGTGCCAGCAGTTCGGGACAGGGTCATCAGCCCCAGCATTTT.

CDR3 DNA: TGTGCCAGCAGCTCCCCGGGGGGACGCTCCTACAATGAGCAGTTCTTC. Protein: CASSSPGGRSYNEQFF. The chain is built from TRBV5-6 and TRBJ2-1, with TRBD2 identical over 7 bases. The germline V gene encodes CDR1 SGHDT and CDR2 YYEEEE. CDR3 size: 16 residues. The junction had 6 bases not matched to a gene; V was cut back by 3 bases and J by 0 bases.

This chain joins TRBV28 and TRBJ2-3, with D unresolved. This CDR3 spans 12 amino acids. Germline values: CDR1 MDHEN, CDR2 SYDVKM. V lost 6 bases and J lost 2, with 6 bases in between. The CDR3: CASSLTTDTQYF. CDR3 DNA sequence: TGTGCCAGCAGCTTGACCACAGATACGCAGTATTTT.

This chain links TRBV27 with TRBJ1-2; TRBD1 matches at 7 bases. V shed 5 bases and J 5 bases; nucleotides not matched to a gene: 8. This CDR3 comprises 14 residues. From germline, CDR1 is MNHEY and CDR2 SMNVEV (reference sequence). The CDR3 region has the DNA TGTGCCAGCAGTCTCACGGGACAGTCTTATGGCTACACCTTC. Its translation: CASSLTGQSYGYTF.

The chain combines TRBV5-4 with TRBJ2-4; no firm D call. The CDR3 totals 16 residues. V was trimmed by 4 bases and J by 0 bases, leaving 14 bases between them. Germline V gene lookup returns CDR1 SGHNT and CDR2 YYREEE (reference sequence). CDR3 coding DNA: TGTGCCAGCAGCCGCTACAGTGACCTAGCCAAAAACATTCAGTACTTC. It codes for CASSRYSDLAKNIQYF. The whole variable domain, filled in from reference TRBV5-4 and TRBJ2-4, reads ETGVTQSPTHLIKTRGQQVTLRCSSQSGHNTVSWYQQALGQGPQFIFQYYREEENGRGNFPPRFSGLQFPNYSSELNVNALELDDSALYLCASSRYSDLAKNIQYFGAGTRLSVL.

In the case of this clone: Other DNA sequences of this sample code for an identical CDR3. This chain joins TRBV28 and TRBJ1-1, with D uncertain. CDR3 length: 13 amino acids. Germline V gene sequence: CDR1 MDHEN, CDR2 SYDVKM. The V end was cut by 3 bases, the J end by 2 bases, with 7 bases between. The CDR3 reads CASSFTTNTEAFF. DNA of the CDR3: TGTGCCAGCAGTTTTACGACCAACACTGAAGCTTTCTTT. Looking up the rest from reference TRBV28 and TRBJ1-1 gives the full variable domain: DVKVTQSSRYLVKRTGEKVFLECVQDMDHENMFWYRQDPGLGLRLIYFSYDVKMKEKGDIPEGYSVSREKKERFSLILESASTNQTSMYLCASSFTTNTEAFFGQGTRLTVV.

The chain combines TRBV7-8 with TRBJ2-7; 8 bases agree with TRBD2. The CDR3 loop spans 14 amino acids. Germline V lookup: CDR1 SGHVS, CDR2 FQNEAQ. The ends lost 5 bases at V and 4 bases at J; junction bases unmatched: 7. CDR3 nucleotide sequence: TGTGCCAGCAGCCTCGGGACTAGTTGGTACGAGCAGTACTTC. Amino acids: CASSLGTSWYEQYF.

The chain employs TRBV19 and TRBJ1-5, with D perhaps TRBD1 (5 bases). Germline V gene sequence: CDR1 LNHDA, CDR2 SQIVND (reference sequence). The CDR3 contains 15 residues. V lost 5 bases and J lost 1, with 12 bases in between. The CDR3 DNA is TGTGCCAGTAGTCTCATACAGGTGAGCAATCAGCCCCAGCATTTT. Translating gives CASSLIQVSNQPQHF.

This chain links TRBV5-1 with TRBJ2-1; D call uncertain. Per the germline V gene, CDR1 is SGHRS and CDR2 is YFSETQ. The length of the CDR3 is 17 residues. The V gene lost 0 bases and the J gene lost 0 bases, with 13 bases spanning the gap. CDR3 nucleotide sequence: TGCGCCAGCAGCTTGGAGGTAGAACCGAGCTCCTACAATGAGCAGTTCTTC. Translated, it gives CASSLEVEPSSYNEQFF.

The chain carries TRBV23-1 and TRBJ2-4; D unclear. TRBV23-1 qualifies as an ORF whose function is uncertain. Trimming stripped 4 bases from V and 7 bases from J, with 11 bases between. CDR3 size: 13 residues. The CDR3 protein is CASSPSPLNIQYF. The CDR3 coding sequence is TGCGCCAGCAGTCCGAGCCCCTTGAACATTCAGTACTTC.

The chain links TRBV5-6 to TRBJ2-1; 12 positions agree with TRBD2. The junction had 6 bases not matched to a gene; V was cut back by 1 base and J by 4 bases. CDR1 SGHDT and CDR2 YYEEEE come from the germline V gene. The CDR3 is made up of 17 amino acids. This chain's CDR3 is CASSLIAGLAGYNEQFF. The CDR3 nucleotides read TGTGCCAGCAGCTTGATCGCGGGACTAGCGGGTTACAATGAGCAGTTCTTC.

The chain couples TRBV19 to TRBJ2-5; 8 positions agree with TRBD1. The J call could be wrong; TRBJ2-7 is a better fit for the DNA end. Germline-derived CDR1 and CDR2 are LNHDA and SQIVND (reference sequence). This CDR3 comprises 14 residues. For the CDR3, the DNA is TGTGCCAGTAGTATGGACAGGGTAACCTACGAGCAGTACTTC. Translation: CASSMDRVTYEQYF.

The CDR3 bases are TGTGCCAGCAGCTTAGAGCGGGAGTCTGTCAATACGCAGTATTTT. This sequence encodes CASSLERESVNTQYF. The chain links TRBV11-2 to TRBJ2-3; TRBD2 agrees at 7 bases. This CDR3 has 15 amino acids. The germline gives CDR1 SGHAT, CDR2 FQNNGV. J was trimmed by 7 bases and V by 0 bases; bases with no gene match: 7. Complete variable domain (other parts from reference TRBV11-2 and TRBJ2-3): EAGVAQSPRYKIIEKRQSVAFWCNPISGHATLYWYQQILGQGPKLLIQFQNNGVVDDSQLPKDRFSAERLKGVDSTLKIQPAKLEDSAVYLCASSLERESVNTQYFGPGTRLTVL.

This chain links TRBV5-6 with TRBJ2-7; perhaps TRBD2 as D (5 bases). The CDR3 is 14 residues long. CDR1 and CDR2 from the germline V gene are SGHDT and YYEEEE. Trimming left V 1 base short and J 2 bases short, with 10 bases between. This chain's CDR3 is CASSLLRDPYEQYF. For the CDR3, the DNA is TGTGCCAGCAGCTTGCTGAGGGATCCCTACGAGCAGTACTTC.

The genes are TRBV7-9 and TRBJ2-2; D is undetermined. Per the germline V gene, CDR1 is SEHNR and CDR2 is FQNEAQ (reference sequence). CDR3 size: 14 residues. Trimming left V 5 bases short and J 4 bases short, with 11 bases between. CDR3 residues: CASSNTISTGELFF. For the CDR3, the DNA is TGTGCCAGCAGCAATACTATATCCACCGGGGAGCTGTTTTTT.